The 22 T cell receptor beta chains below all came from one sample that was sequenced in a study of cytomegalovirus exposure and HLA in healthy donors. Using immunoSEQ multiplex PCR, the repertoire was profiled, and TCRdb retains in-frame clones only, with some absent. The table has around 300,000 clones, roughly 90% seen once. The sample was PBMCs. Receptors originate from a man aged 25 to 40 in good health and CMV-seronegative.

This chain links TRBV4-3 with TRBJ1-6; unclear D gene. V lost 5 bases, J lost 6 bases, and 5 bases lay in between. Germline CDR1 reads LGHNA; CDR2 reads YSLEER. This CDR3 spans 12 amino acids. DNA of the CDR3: TGCGCCAGCAGCGGGAGTAATTCACCCCTCCACTTT. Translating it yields CASSGSNSPLHF.

CDR3 sequence (DNA): TGTGCCAGCTCACTATTTCAGGGGGACACTGAAGCTTTCTTT. Residues: CASSLFQGDTEAFF. The chain has TRBV18 and TRBJ1-1; 7 bases align to TRBD1. The CDR3 sequence is 14 residues long. Looked up from germline, CDR1 is KGHSH and CDR2 is LQKENI. Trimming took 4 bases from V and 3 from J; bases not matched to a gene: 5.

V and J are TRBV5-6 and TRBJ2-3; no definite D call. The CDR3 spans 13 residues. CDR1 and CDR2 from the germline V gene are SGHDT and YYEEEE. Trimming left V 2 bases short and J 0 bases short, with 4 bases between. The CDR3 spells CASSFQSTDTQYF. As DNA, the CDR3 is TGTGCCAGCAGCTTCCAGAGCACAGATACGCAGTATTTT. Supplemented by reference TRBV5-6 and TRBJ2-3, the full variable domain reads DAGVTQSPTHLIKTRGQQVTLRCSPKSGHDTVSWYQQALGQGPQFIFQYYEEEERQRGNFPDRFSGHQFPNYSSELNVNALLLGDSALYLCASSFQSTDTQYFGPGTRLTVL.

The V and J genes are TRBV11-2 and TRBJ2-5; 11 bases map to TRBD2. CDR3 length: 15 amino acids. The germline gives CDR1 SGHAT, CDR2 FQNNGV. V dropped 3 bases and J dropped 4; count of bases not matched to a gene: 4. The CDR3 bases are TGTGCCAGCAGCTTGGGTACTAGCGGGGGAGAGACCCAGTACTTC. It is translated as CASSLGTSGGETQYF.

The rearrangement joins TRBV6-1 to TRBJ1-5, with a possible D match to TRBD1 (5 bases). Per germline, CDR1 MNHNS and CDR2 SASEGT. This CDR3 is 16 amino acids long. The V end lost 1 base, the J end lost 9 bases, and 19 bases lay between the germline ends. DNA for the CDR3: TGTGCCAGCAGTGAAGTGGCCAGGGCACGGCAGGGGCCCCAGCATTTT. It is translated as CASSEVARARQGPQHF.

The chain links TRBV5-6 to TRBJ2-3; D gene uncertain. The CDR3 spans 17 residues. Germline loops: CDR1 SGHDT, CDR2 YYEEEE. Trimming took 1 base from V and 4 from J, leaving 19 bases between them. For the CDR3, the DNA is TGTGCCAGCAGCTTGTTAATTATACTCCACTCCGCAGATACGCAGTATTTT. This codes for CASSLLIILHSADTQYF. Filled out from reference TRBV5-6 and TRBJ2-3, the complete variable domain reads DAGVTQSPTHLIKTRGQQVTLRCSPKSGHDTVSWYQQALGQGPQFIFQYYEEEERQRGNFPDRFSGHQFPNYSSELNVNALLLGDSALYLCASSLLIILHSADTQYFGPGTRLTVL.

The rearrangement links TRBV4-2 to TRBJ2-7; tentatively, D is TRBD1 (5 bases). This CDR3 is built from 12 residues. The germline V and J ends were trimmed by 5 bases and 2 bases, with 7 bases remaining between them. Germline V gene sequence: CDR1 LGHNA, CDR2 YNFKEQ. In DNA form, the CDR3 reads TGTGCCAGCAGCTCCAGGGCCTACGAGCAGTACTTC. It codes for CASSSRAYEQYF.

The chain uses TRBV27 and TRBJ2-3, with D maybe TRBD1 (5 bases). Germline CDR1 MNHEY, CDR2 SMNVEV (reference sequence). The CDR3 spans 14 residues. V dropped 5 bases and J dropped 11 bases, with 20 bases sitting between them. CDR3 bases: TGTGCCAGCAGTGACAGCCGTCAATCTGTCGGGCAGTATTTT. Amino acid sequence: CASSDSRQSVGQYF.

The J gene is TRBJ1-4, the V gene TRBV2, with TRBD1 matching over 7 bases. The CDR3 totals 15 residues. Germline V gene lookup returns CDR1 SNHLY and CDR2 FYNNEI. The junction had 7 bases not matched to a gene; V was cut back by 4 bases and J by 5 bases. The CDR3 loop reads CASSVQTGRNEKLFF. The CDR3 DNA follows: TGTGCCAGCAGTGTCCAGACAGGGAGGAATGAAAAACTGTTTTTT. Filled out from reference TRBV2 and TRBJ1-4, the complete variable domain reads EPEVTQTPSHQVTQMGQEVILRCVPISNHLYFYWYRQILGQKVEFLVSFYNNEISEKSEIFDDQFSVERPDGSNFTLKIRSTKLEDSAMYFCASSVQTGRNEKLFFGSGTQLSVL.

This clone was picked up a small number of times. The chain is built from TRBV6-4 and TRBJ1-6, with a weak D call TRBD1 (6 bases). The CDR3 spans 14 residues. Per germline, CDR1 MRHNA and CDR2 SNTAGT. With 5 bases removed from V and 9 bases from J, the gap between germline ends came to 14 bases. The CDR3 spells CASSSTGNVSPLHF. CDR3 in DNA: TGTGCCAGCAGTTCAACAGGGAATGTTTCACCCCTCCACTTT.

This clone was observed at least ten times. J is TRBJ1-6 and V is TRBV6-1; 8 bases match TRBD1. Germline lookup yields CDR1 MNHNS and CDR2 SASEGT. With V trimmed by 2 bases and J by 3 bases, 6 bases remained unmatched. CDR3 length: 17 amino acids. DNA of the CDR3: TGTGCCAGCAGTGAATCCCCCGGGACAGGCTATAATTCACCCCTCCACTTT. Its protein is CASSESPGTGYNSPLHF.

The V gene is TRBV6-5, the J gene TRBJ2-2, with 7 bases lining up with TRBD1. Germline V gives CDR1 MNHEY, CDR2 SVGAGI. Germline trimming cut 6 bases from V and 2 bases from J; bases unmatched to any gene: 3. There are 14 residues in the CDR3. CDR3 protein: CASSPGGNTGELFF. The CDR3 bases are TGTGCCAGCAGCCCAGGGGGTAACACCGGGGAGCTGTTTTTT.

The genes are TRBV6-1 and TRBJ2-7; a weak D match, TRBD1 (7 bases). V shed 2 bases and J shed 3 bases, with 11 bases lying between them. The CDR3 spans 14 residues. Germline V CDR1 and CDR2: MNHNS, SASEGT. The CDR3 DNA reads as TGTGCCAGCAGTGAATATCAGGGGGGCTACGAGCAGTACTTC. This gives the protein CASSEYQGGYEQYF.

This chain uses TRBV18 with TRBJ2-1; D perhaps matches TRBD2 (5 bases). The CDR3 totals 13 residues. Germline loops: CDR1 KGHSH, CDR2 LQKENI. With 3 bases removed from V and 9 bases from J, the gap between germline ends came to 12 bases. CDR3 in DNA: TGTGCCAGCTCACCCTCCTTGGGGAGTGAGCAGTTCTTC. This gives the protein CASSPSLGSEQFF.

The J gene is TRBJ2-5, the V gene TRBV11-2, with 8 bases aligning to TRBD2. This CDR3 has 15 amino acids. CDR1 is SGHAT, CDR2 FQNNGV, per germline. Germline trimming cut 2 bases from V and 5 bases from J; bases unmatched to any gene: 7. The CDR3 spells CASSLRGSGVETQYF. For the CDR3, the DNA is TGTGCCAGCAGCTTACGGGGTAGCGGGGTGGAGACCCAGTACTTC.

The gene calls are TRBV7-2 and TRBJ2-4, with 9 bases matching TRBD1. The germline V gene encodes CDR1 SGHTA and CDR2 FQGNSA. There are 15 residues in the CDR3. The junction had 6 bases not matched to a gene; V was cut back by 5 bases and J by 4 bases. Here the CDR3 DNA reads TGTGCCAGCAGCCCACCCGGGACAGGGAAAAACATTCAGTACTTC. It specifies CASSPPGTGKNIQYF.

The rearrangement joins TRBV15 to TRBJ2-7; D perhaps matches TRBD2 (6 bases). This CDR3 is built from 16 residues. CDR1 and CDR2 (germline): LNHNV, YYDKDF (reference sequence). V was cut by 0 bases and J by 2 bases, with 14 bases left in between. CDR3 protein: CATSRDDREPAYEQYF. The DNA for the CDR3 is TGTGCCACCAGCAGAGATGACCGGGAGCCAGCCTACGAGCAGTACTTC.

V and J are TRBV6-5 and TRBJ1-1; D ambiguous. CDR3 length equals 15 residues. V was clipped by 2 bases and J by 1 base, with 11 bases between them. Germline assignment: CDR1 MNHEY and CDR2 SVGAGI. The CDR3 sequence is CASSYIVAGNTEAFF. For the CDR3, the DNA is TGTGCCAGCAGTTACATAGTTGCGGGGAACACTGAAGCTTTCTTT.

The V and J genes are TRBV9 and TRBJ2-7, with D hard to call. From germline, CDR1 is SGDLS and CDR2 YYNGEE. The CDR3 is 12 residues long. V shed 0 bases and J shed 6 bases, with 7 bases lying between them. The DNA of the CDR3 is TGTGCCAGCAGCGTAGAGCGAGGCGAGCAGTACTTC. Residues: CASSVERGEQYF.

CDR3 protein: CASSASSGASTDTQYF. The CDR3 nucleotides are TGTGCCAGCAGCGCCTCTAGCGGGGCAAGCACAGATACGCAGTATTTT. The gene calls are TRBV9 and TRBJ2-3; 9 bases match TRBD2. Germline CDR1 SGDLS, CDR2 YYNGEE. The CDR3 runs to 16 residues. The V and J ends lost 3 bases and 0 bases, in that order; junction bases with no gene match: 5.

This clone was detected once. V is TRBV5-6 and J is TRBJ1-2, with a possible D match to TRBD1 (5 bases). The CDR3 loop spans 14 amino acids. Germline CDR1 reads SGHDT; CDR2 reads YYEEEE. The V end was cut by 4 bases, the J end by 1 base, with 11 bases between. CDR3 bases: TGTGCCAGCAGCCCTGAGACAGATAACTATGGCTACACCTTC. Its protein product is CASSPETDNYGYTF.

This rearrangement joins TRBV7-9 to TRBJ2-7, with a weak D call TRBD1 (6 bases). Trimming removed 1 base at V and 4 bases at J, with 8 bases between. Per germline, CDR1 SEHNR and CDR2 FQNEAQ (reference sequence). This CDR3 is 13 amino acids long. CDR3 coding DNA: TGTGCCAGCAGCTTAGTGGGGACATACGAGCAGTACTTC. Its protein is CASSLVGTYEQYF.